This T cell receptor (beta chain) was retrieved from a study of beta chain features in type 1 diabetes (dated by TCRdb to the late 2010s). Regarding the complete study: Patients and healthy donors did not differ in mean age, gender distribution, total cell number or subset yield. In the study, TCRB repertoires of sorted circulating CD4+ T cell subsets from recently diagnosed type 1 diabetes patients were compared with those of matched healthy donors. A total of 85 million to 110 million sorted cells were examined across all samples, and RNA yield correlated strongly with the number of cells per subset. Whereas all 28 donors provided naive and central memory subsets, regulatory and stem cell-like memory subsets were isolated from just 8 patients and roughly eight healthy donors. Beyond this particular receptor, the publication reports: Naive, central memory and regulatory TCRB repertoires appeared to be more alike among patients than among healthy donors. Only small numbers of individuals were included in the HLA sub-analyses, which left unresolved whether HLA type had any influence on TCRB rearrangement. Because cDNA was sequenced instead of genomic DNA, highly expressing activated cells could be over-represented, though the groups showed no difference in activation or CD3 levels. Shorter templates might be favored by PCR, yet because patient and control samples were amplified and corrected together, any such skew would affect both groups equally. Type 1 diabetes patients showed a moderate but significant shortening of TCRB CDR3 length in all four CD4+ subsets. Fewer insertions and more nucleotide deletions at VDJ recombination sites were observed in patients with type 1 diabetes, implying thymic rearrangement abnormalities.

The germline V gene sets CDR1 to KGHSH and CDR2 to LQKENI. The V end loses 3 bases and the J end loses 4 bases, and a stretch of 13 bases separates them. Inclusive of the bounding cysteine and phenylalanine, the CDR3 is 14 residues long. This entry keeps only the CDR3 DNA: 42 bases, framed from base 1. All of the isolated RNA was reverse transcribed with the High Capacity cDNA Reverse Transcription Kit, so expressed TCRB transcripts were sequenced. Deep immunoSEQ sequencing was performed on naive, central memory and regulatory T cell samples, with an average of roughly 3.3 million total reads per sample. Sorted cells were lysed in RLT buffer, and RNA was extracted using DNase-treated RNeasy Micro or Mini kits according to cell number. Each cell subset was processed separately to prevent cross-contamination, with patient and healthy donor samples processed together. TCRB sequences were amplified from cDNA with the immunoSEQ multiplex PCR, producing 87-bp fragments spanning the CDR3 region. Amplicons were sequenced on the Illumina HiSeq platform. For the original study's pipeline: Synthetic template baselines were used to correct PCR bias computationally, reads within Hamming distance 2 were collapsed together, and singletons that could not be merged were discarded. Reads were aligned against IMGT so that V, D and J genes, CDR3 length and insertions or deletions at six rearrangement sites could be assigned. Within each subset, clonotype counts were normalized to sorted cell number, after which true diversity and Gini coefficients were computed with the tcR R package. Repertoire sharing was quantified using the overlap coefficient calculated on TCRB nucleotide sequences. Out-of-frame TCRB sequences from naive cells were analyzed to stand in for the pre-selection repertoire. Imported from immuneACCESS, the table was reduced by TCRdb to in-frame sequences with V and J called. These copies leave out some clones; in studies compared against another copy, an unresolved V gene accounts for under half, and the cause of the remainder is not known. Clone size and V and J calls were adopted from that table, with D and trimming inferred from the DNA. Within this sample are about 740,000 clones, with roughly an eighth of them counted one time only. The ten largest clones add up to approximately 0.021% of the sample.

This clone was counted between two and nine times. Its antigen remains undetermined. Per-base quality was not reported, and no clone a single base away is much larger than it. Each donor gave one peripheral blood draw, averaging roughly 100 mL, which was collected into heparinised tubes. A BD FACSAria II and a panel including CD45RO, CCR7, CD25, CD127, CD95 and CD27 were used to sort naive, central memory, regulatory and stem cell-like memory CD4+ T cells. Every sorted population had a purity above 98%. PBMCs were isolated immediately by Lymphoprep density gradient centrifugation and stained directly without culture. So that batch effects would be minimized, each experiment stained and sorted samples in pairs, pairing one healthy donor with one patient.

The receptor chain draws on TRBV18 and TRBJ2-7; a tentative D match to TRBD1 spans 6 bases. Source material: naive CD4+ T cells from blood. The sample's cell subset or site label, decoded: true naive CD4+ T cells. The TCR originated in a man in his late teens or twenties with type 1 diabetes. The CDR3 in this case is CASSPDSRAYEQYF. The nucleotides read TGTGCCAGCTCACCGGACAGCCGGGCGTACGAGCAGTACTTC.